This TCR beta chain was sequenced in a study of T cells after yellow fever vaccination. Study findings and constraints: The secondary response was weaker but peaked faster, day 5 versus 15. Among all clonotypes, a small share was observed in both CD4 and CD8 compartments. Highly abundant clonotypes carried over from the bulk population could end up in FACS-sorted repertoires as contaminants.

Remarks on this clonotype: The antigen is undetermined.

TCRdb reprocessed the 5' RACE reads via MiXCR and lists one record per CDR3 protein. The sample records some 350,000 distinct CDR3 sequences, approximately 10% being singletons. Looked up from germline, CDR1 is SGHDT and CDR2 is YYEEEE. The CDR3 is 13 residues long. Deletions cut 1 base from V and 3 bases from J, with 8 bases between. The rearrangement links TRBV5-6 to TRBJ2-7; TRBD2 might be the D (5 bases). Sequencing used PBMCs, obtained on the day of the first yellow fever vaccination. This TCR came from a young man who received the YFV17D yellow fever vaccine. The CDR3 loop is CASSLRGYYEQYV. In DNA form, the CDR3 reads TGTGCCAGCAGCTTGCGGGGTTACTACGAGCAGTACGTC.